This TCR beta chain was sequenced during a study of T cells expressing NK-cell markers. In germline, CDR1 is MNHEY, CDR2 SMNVEV (reference sequence). The CDR3 has 15 amino acids. TCRdb re-called the 5' RACE reads; every CDR3 protein appears as one record, without DNA. The sample shows around 100,000 distinct CDR3 sequences, and under 20% sits with its ten largest clones. Sequences were obtained from blood T cells: a sorted CD56 or NKG2C T cell subset, CD4+ or CD8+ T cells, or bulk PBMC T cells (not recorded which). The clonotype was recovered from a woman between 18 and 70 years old in good health. The chain recombines TRBV27 with TRBJ2-1; the TRBD1 assignment by TCRdb is unverifiable without DNA. CDR3 in amino acids: CASSPGLFGGNEQFF.